These 30 T cell receptor beta chains were sequenced from one sample in a study of vaccination and CD4 T cells after COVID-19. An Oncomine TCR Beta short-read assay was used to sequence the DNA from cultured CD4+ T cells. A single record per CDR3 protein comes from TCRdb applying MiXCR to the PCR reads. The repertoire holds under 4,500 distinct CDR3 sequences, with 35% to 45% as singletons. These receptors are not linked to any known antigen. Treatment reported: approximately nine-day PBMC culture with coronavirus spike peptide pools or control peptides (ViraFEST assay). Sequenced sample: CD4+ T cells from blood, cultured in vitro. The source is a human donor who had recovered from COVID-19.

V is TRBV5-1 and J is TRBJ1-2; TRBD1 agrees at 10 bases. The CDR3 has 14 residues. Trimming cost V 4 bases and J 7 bases; bases outside gene matches: 7. Germline CDR1 reads SGHRS; CDR2 reads YFSETQ. The CDR3 bases are TGCGCCAGCAGCCCCCCCCGGGACAGGGGTGGCTACACCTTC. Translating gives CASSPPRDRGGYTF.

This chain links TRBV15 with TRBJ1-1, with no clear D. Trimming pared 0 bases from V and 10 bases from J, leaving 9 bases between. CDR3 size: 12 residues. Germline CDR1 LNHNV, CDR2 YYDKDF (reference sequence). The CDR3 sequence is CATSRDRVGAFF. The CDR3, as DNA: TGTGCCACCAGCAGAGATCGCGTAGGAGCTTTCTTT. The full variable domain, with the rest looked up from reference TRBV15 and TRBJ1-1, is DAMVIQNPRYQVTQFGKPVTLSCSQTLNHNVMYWYQQKSSQAPKLLFHYYDKDFNNEADTPDNFQSRRPNTSFCFLDIRSPGLGDTAMYLCATSRDRVGAFFGQGTRLTVV.

This chain uses TRBV10-3 with TRBJ1-5; D gene uncertain. Germline CDR1 reads ENHRY; CDR2 reads SYGVKD. CDR3 length: 15 amino acids. V lost 4 bases to trimming and J lost 4 bases, with 14 bases between them. The CDR3: CAISGRAGRNQPQHF. The CDR3 DNA reads as TGTGCCATCAGTGGGAGGGCGGGCAGAAATCAGCCCCAGCATTTT.

V gene TRBV6-2 or TRBV6-3 combines with J gene TRBJ2-2; D uncertain. The CDR3 is 15 amino acids. The germline V gene encodes CDR1 MNHEY and CDR2 SVGEGT. V was trimmed by 7 bases and J by 6 bases, leaving 18 bases between them. The CDR3 loop reads CASTKRRGTSGELFF. CDR3 coding DNA: TGTGCCAGCACGAAACGTCGAGGAACTTCCGGGGAGCTGTTTTTT.

V and J are TRBV30 and TRBJ2-2, with D tentatively TRBD2 (5 bases). The germline V and J ends were trimmed by 0 bases and 3 bases, with 11 bases remaining between them. The CDR3 consists of 15 residues. Germline V gene sequence: CDR1 GTSNPN, CDR2 SVGIG (reference sequence). The CDR3 DNA reads as TGTGCCTGGAGTGTACGTGAACTAGACACCGGGGAGCTGTTTTTT. Translation: CAWSVRELDTGELFF.

In its sample, this clonotype was seen a few times. CDR3 amino acids: CASSEDIPGGVSTYEQYF. The CDR3 DNA follows: TGTGCCAGCAGTGAAGATATCCCGGGGGGCGTCTCCACCTACGAGCAGTACTTC. The rearrangement links TRBV6-1 to TRBJ2-7, with a tentative D call TRBD2 (7 bases). CDR3 length: 18 amino acids. Trimming cost V 1 base and J 2 bases, with 21 bases left between them. Looked up from germline, CDR1 is MNHNS and CDR2 is SASEGT.

This chain joins TRBV2 and TRBJ2-3; D ambiguous. V was pared by 3 bases and J by 4 bases, with 5 bases between. The V gene's germline CDR1 is SNHLY and CDR2 FYNNEI. The CDR3 consists of 12 residues. This CDR3 reads CASSDGADTQYF. CDR3 sequence (DNA): TGTGCCAGCAGTGATGGTGCAGATACGCAGTATTTT.

This sequence joins TRBV27 and TRBJ1-2; 7 bases fit TRBD1. Unmatched junction bases numbered 5, after V lost 2 bases and J lost 5 bases. The CDR3 is 14 residues long. From germline, CDR1 is MNHEY and CDR2 SMNVEV (reference sequence). CDR3 coding DNA: TGTGCCAGCAGTTTAGGGGGACAGCCTTATGGCTACACCTTC. It yields the protein CASSLGGQPYGYTF.

This clonotype counts as medium-sized (0.01 to 0.1%). This chain connects TRBV19 to TRBJ1-2, with TRBD1 matching over 7 bases. Germline assignment: CDR1 LNHDA and CDR2 SQIVND (reference sequence). The CDR3 consists of 13 residues. V trimming: 7 bases; J trimming: 6 bases; junction bases outside the gene matches: 8. DNA of the CDR3: TGTGCCAGTAAGGACAGGAGGCCCGATGGCTACACCTTC. Protein product: CASKDRRPDGYTF. Full variable domain (rest looked up from reference TRBV19 and TRBJ1-2): DGGITQSPKYLFRKEGQNVTLSCEQNLNHDAMYWYRQDPGQGLRLIYYSQIVNDFQKGDIAEGYSVSREKKESFPLTVTSAQKNPTAFYLCASKDRRPDGYTFGSGTRLTVV.

The rearrangement joins TRBV18 to TRBJ2-2; D might be TRBD1 (5 bases). CDR3 size: 14 residues. V gave up 5 bases and J gave up 1 base, with 8 bases separating them. CDR1 is KGHSH, CDR2 LQKENI, per germline. The CDR3 here is CASSSQGNTGELFF. The CDR3 nucleotides read TGTGCCAGCTCATCGCAGGGGAACACCGGGGAGCTGTTTTTT.

In its sample, this clonotype was seen a few times. V gene TRBV24-1 combines with J gene TRBJ2-5; 7 bases fit TRBD1. Germline CDR1 and CDR2: KGHDR and SFDVKD. This CDR3 has 15 residues. Losses at the gene ends were 11 bases for V and 4 bases for J; bases not matched to a gene: 15. The CDR3 DNA follows: TGTGCCATCGGACGGGACAGTTTCTTTGGAGAGACCCAGTACTTC. Its translation: CAIGRDSFFGETQYF.

The genes are TRBV21-1 and TRBJ2-3; whether TRBD2, the table's D call, matches the DNA was not checked. TRBV21-1 is termed a pseudogene. This CDR3 has 20 residues. The CDR3 DNA sequence: TGTGCCAGCAGCAAATTCCCCGGGACTAGCGGGAGGAGGAGCACAGATACGCAGTATTTT. It yields the protein CASSKFPGTSGRRSTDTQYF.

This clonotype was seen only a few times. CDR3 in DNA: TGTGCCAGCAGTTACTCGGGACAGGGGGCCTACGAGCAGTACTTC. Translated, it gives CASSYSGQGAYEQYF. This chain uses TRBV6-5 with TRBJ2-7; 11 nucleotides match TRBD1. This CDR3 comprises 15 residues. Looked up from germline, CDR1 is MNHEY and CDR2 is SVGAGI. V lost 0 bases and J lost 2; bases outside the gene matches: 0.

The J gene is TRBJ1-5, the V gene TRBV2, with D maybe TRBD1 (6 bases). There are 13 residues in the CDR3. Trimming left V 6 bases short and J 5 bases short, with 11 bases between. In germline, CDR1 is SNHLY, CDR2 FYNNEI. The CDR3: CASRIQGDQPQHF. The CDR3 DNA sequence: TGTGCCAGCAGGATACAGGGAGATCAGCCCCAGCATTTT.

The V and J genes are TRBV27 and TRBJ2-7; D perhaps matches TRBD1 (6 bases). The CDR3 contains 17 residues. V lost 0 bases and J lost 0, with 15 bases in between. CDR1 and CDR2 from the germline V gene are MNHEY and SMNVEV (reference sequence). This CDR3 reads CASSLSPYREFSYEQYF. The CDR3 DNA sequence: TGTGCCAGCAGTTTATCGCCTTACAGGGAGTTCTCCTACGAGCAGTACTTC.

As DNA, the CDR3 is TGTGCCAGCAGCGTAGTGGGTGACAAGGAAAATGAGCAGTTCTTC. Amino acids: CASSVVGDKENEQFF. This chain joins TRBV9 and TRBJ2-1; D ambiguous. Germline CDR1 is SGDLS and CDR2 is YYNGEE. Trimming pared 0 bases from V and 7 bases from J, leaving 14 bases between. There are 15 residues in the CDR3.

The V gene is TRBV4-3, the J gene TRBJ2-3, with no clear D. The CDR3 is 12 residues long. The V end lost 0 bases, the J end lost 7 bases, and 5 bases lay between the germline ends. The germline CDR1 and CDR2 sequences are LGHNA and YSLEER. CDR3 region: CASSQEGNTQYF. The CDR3 bases are TGCGCCAGCAGCCAAGAAGGGAATACGCAGTATTTT.

By proportion, this clonotype is hyperexpanded (1% or more). This sequence joins TRBV7-2 and TRBJ1-2; TRBD1 aligns across 8 bases. CDR1 and CDR2 from the germline V gene are SGHTA and FQGNSA. The CDR3 runs 14 residues. V shed 4 bases and J 6 bases; nucleotides not matched to a gene: 7. The CDR3 sequence is CASSSDRGVNGYTF. The DNA of the CDR3 is TGTGCCAGCAGCTCAGACAGGGGTGTGAATGGCTACACCTTC.

This clonotype was picked up a small number of times. The J gene is TRBJ2-3, the V gene TRBV6-1; 9 bases match TRBD2. Trimming took 1 base from V and 2 from J; bases not matched to a gene: 4. The CDR3 loop spans 16 amino acids. Germline V gene lookup returns CDR1 MNHNS and CDR2 SASEGT. Written as DNA, the CDR3 is TGTGCCAGCAGTGAAGTGCTAGCGGGGAACACAGATACGCAGTATTTT. Its protein is CASSEVLAGNTDTQYF.

For the CDR3, the DNA is TGTGCCAGCAGCCCCGACTTCGTCTTAACCTACGAGCAGTACTTC. Translated: CASSPDFVLTYEQYF. This chain links TRBV12-3 or TRBV12-4 with TRBJ2-7; no clear D. V was shortened by 6 bases and J by 2 bases, with 17 bases between the two germline ends. CDR3 length: 15 residues.

The chain joins TRBV29-1 to TRBJ2-5, with unresolved D. The V and J ends lost 3 bases and 1 base respectively, with 9 bases between them. The CDR3 totals 13 residues. The germline CDR1 and CDR2 sequences are SQVTM and ANQGSEA. The chain's CDR3 is CSVELRTQETQYF. For the CDR3, the DNA is TGCAGCGTTGAGTTACGAACCCAAGAGACCCAGTACTTC.

V and J are TRBV20-1 and TRBJ1-4; TRBD1 aligns across 12 bases. This CDR3 has 14 residues. Trimming took 6 bases from V and 8 from J; bases not matched to a gene: 7. Germline V gene sequence: CDR1 DFQATT, CDR2 SNEGSKA (reference sequence). CDR3 nucleotide sequence: TGCAGTGCCGTGACCGGGACAGGGGGCGAAAAACTGTTTTTT. Translated: CSAVTGTGGEKLFF.

The chain couples TRBV6-4 to TRBJ2-3; 8 bases match TRBD2. The CDR3 covers 14 residues. CDR1 is MRHNA, CDR2 SNTAGT, per germline. V lost 4 bases, J lost 3 bases, and 3 bases stayed unmatched. DNA for the CDR3: TGTGCCAGCAGTGCGGGAGGGGAGACAGATACGCAGTATTTT. Protein sequence: CASSAGGETDTQYF.

By proportion, this clonotype is large. V gene TRBV6-5 combines with J gene TRBJ2-7; TRBD2 aligns across 8 bases. Unmatched junction bases numbered 2, after V lost 0 bases and J lost 1 base. CDR3 length: 15 amino acids. Germline loops: CDR1 MNHEY, CDR2 SVGAGI. CDR3 protein: CASSYSSGGSYEQYF. For the CDR3, the DNA is TGTGCCAGCAGTTACTCGAGCGGGGGATCCTACGAGCAGTACTTC.

This clonotype occurred a few times. This chain joins TRBV7-3 and TRBJ2-2; D perhaps matches TRBD2 (5 bases). V was cut by 0 bases and J by 5 bases, with 16 bases left in between. The CDR3 loop spans 17 amino acids. Germline V gene sequence: CDR1 SGHTA, CDR2 FQGTGA. CDR3 protein: CASSLTYVGPGTGELFF. The CDR3 bases are TGTGCCAGCAGCTTAACATATGTGGGCCCGGGGACCGGGGAGCTGTTTTTT.

V gene TRBV7-2 combines with J gene TRBJ2-2; 10 bases agree with TRBD2. Germline V gene data show CDR1 as SGHTA and CDR2 as FQGNSA. The ends lost 5 bases at V and 5 bases at J; junction bases unmatched: 11. This CDR3 comprises 17 residues. DNA for the CDR3: TGTGCCAGCAGCCTACGTCTAGCGGGAGCGGGTACCGGGGAGCTGTTTTTT. Translation gives CASSLRLAGAGTGELFF. Based on the CDR3 plus reference TRBV7-2 and TRBJ2-2, the full variable domain is GAGVSQSPSNKVTEKGKDVELRCDPISGHTALYWYRQSLGQGLEFLIYFQGNSAPDKSGLPSDRFSAERTGGSVSTLTIQRTQQEDSAVYLCASSLRLAGAGTGELFFGEGSRLTVL.

This chain links TRBV29-1 with TRBJ2-2; TRBD1 is a possible D gene (7 bases). V lost 7 bases and J 2 bases, leaving 11 bases between the germline ends. The CDR3 contains 13 residues. Per germline, CDR1 SQVTM and CDR2 ANQGSEA. CDR3 residues: CSARGANTGELFF. The CDR3 nucleotides are TGCAGCGCCAGGGGGGCCAACACCGGGGAGCTGTTTTTT.

V and J are TRBV27 and TRBJ2-5, with D uncertain. The germline V gene encodes CDR1 MNHEY and CDR2 SMNVEV (reference sequence). V was cut by 3 bases and J by 3 bases, with 8 bases left in between. This CDR3 region has 13 residues. For the CDR3, the DNA is TGTGCCAGCAGTTTGGGTCCCAAAGAGACCCAGTACTTC. Amino acid sequence: CASSLGPKETQYF.

Only a few counts were recorded for this clonotype. The chain couples TRBV19 to TRBJ2-2; 8 bases align to TRBD1. The trim removed 9 bases at V and 0 bases at J, leaving 12 bases unmatched. Germline V gene sequence: CDR1 LNHDA, CDR2 SQIVND (reference sequence). CDR3 length equals 17 residues. The CDR3 DNA reads TGTGCCAGCCGCCCGTTCCAGGGGGCTGCGAACACCGGGGAGCTGTTTTTT. Its translation: CASRPFQGAANTGELFF.

The chain uses TRBV20-1 and TRBJ2-3, with 9 bases matching TRBD2. Germline lookup yields CDR1 DFQATT and CDR2 SNEGSKA (reference sequence). This CDR3 spans 15 amino acids. Trimming cost V 5 bases and J 4 bases; bases outside gene matches: 10. DNA of the CDR3: TGCAGTGCTGTCCGGTATAGCGGGGGTGCAGATACGCAGTATTTT. This encodes CSAVRYSGGADTQYF.